The clone carrying this T cell receptor (beta chain) was observed a handful of times. The antigen is not known. V gave up 5 bases and J gave up 0 bases; unmatched junction bases: 15. The CDR3 is made up of 19 amino acids. The V gene's germline CDR1 is LGHDT and CDR2 YNNKEL (reference sequence). TCRdb ran MiXCR on the 5' RACE reads and lists one entry per CDR3 protein. The table records a few hundred thousand distinct CDR3 sequences, roughly 4.3% of them present only once. The data were taken from a study of T cells after yellow fever vaccination. Findings and limits, study-wide: At 95% to 97% for CD4 and approximately 88% for CD8, most primary-vaccination clones showed up again after the booster.

This rearrangement joins TRBV3-1 to TRBJ2-3; 9 nucleotides align to TRBD2. The sequencing used PBMCs, collected 5 days after the yellow fever booster vaccination. This TCR derives from a man aged 18 to 29 who received the YFV17D yellow fever vaccine. CDR3 coding DNA: TGTGCCAGCAGCTTACCCCTGGCGGGGGGGCTTATCAGCACAGATACGCAGTATTTT. This translates into CASSLPLAGGLISTDTQYF.